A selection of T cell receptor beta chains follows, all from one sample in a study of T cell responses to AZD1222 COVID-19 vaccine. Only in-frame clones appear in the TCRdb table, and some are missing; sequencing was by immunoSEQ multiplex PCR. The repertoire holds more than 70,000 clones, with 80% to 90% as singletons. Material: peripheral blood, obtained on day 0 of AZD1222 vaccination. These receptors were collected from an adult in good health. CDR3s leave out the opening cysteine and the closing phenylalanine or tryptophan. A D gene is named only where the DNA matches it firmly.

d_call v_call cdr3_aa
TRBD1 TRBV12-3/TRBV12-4 ASRSTGDSPLH
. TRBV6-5 ASSWDGWQPQH
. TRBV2 ASSGFAGSYGYT
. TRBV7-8 ASSLKWSSGRSTDTQY
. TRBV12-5 ASGLEETQY
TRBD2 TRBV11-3 ASSLRLAGTGGNEQF
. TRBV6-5 ASTKREGKNYGYT
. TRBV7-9 ASVTGPRGEQF
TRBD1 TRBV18 ASSRFPGQGEGWTEAF
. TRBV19 ASSAPGKVLF
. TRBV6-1 ASSERAGEGVRYTEAF
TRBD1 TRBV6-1 ASSDLQGSFIYSNQPQH
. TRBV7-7 ASSPGRTWSNEQF
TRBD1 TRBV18 ASSPLDRGRNGYT